These 22 T cell receptor beta chains were sequenced from one sample in a study of shared clonotypes between healthy human individuals. Clones were sequenced by immunoSEQ multiplex PCR, and TCRdb holds only the in-frame ones, with some missing. The data contain a few million clones, around 90% of them singletons. The sequencing sample was made of naive CD4+ T cells from PBMCs. Described subset: CD45RA+ positively selected. The receptors were gathered from a man aged 18 to 29 in good health. Some clones in this sample may be carry-over from other donors' samples.

In this sample, this clone turned up a few times. The chain combines TRBV7-2 with TRBJ1-5; D might be TRBD1 (6 bases). The CDR3 runs 16 residues. The germline V gene has CDR1 SGHTA and CDR2 FQGNSA. V lost 2 bases and J lost 0, with 11 bases in between. In DNA, the CDR3 is TGTGCCAGCAGCTTAAGGACAGTGTATAGCAATCAGCCCCAGCATTTT. It yields the protein CASSLRTVYSNQPQHF.

The V gene is TRBV30, the J gene TRBJ2-5, with a tentative D call TRBD2 (7 bases). The CDR3 totals 12 residues. CDR1 and CDR2 (germline): GTSNPN, SVGIG (reference sequence). The germline V and J ends were trimmed by 5 bases and 5 bases, with 12 bases remaining between them. The CDR3 here is CAWLGGRETQYF. The CDR3 DNA is TGTGCCTGGCTGGGGGGGCGGGAGACCCAGTACTTC.

The V call is TRBV5-1, the J call TRBJ1-1, with a tentative D call TRBD1 (6 bases). Trimming removed 6 bases from V and 3 bases from J, with 15 bases in between. Per the germline V gene, CDR1 is SGHRS and CDR2 is YFSETQ. The CDR3 runs 14 residues. The DNA for the CDR3 is TGCGCCAGCAAATGGACAGAGGGGGACACTGAAGCTTTCTTT. The encoded protein is CASKWTEGDTEAFF. Supplemented by reference TRBV5-1 and TRBJ1-1, the full variable domain reads KAGVTQTPRYLIKTRGQQVTLSCSPISGHRSVSWYQQTPGQGLQFLFEYFSETQRNKGNFPGRFSGRQFSNSRSEMNVSTLELGDSALYLCASKWTEGDTEAFFGQGTRLTVV.

This chain connects TRBV7-9 to TRBJ2-1; 15 bases map to TRBD2. V was pared by 7 bases and J by 0 bases, with 7 bases of the junction left unmatched. The CDR3 is 18 residues long. The V gene's germline CDR1 is SEHNR and CDR2 FQNEAQ (reference sequence). The CDR3 DNA reads as TGTGCCAGCACCCCCGGGACTAGCGGGAGGAGCTCCTACAATGAGCAGTTCTTC. The encoded protein is CASTPGTSGRSSYNEQFF.

Of note for this clone: The sample carries other DNA sequences with the same CDR3. The chain links TRBV9 to TRBJ2-3; D is possibly TRBD1 (5 bases). Looked up from germline, CDR1 is SGDLS and CDR2 is YYNGEE. CDR3 length: 14 amino acids. V shed 0 bases and J shed 2 bases, with 7 bases lying between them. In DNA, the CDR3 is TGTGCCAGCAGCGTAGAGGGGTCCACAGATACGCAGTATTTT. Translation: CASSVEGSTDTQYF.

This sequence joins TRBV6-6 and TRBJ1-3; a weak D match, TRBD1 (6 bases). The V end was cut by 6 bases, the J end by 5 bases, with 17 bases between. This CDR3 has 15 amino acids. Per germline, CDR1 MNHNY and CDR2 SVGAGI (reference sequence). CDR3 nucleotides: TGTGCCAGCAGCGTAGCAGGGGATAGGAGAAACACCATATATTTT. Its protein is CASSVAGDRRNTIYF.

The chain links TRBV6-5 to TRBJ2-7; tentatively, D is TRBD1 (8 bases). The CDR3 has 15 amino acids. Looked up from germline, CDR1 is MNHEY and CDR2 is SVGAGI. Trimming took 6 bases from V and 6 from J, leaving 21 bases between them. CDR3 nucleotides: TGTGCCAGCAGCGCCCAGGGGGCAGGGGAGGGCGAGCAGTACTTC. This codes for CASSAQGAGEGEQYF.

The chain is built from TRBV29-1 and TRBJ1-1, with 8 bases aligning to TRBD1. Per germline, CDR1 SQVTM and CDR2 ANQGSEA. Trimming took 4 bases from V and 0 from J; bases not matched to a gene: 4. This CDR3 comprises 14 residues. The CDR3 nucleotides are TGCAGCGTTGGTCAGGGGGCTGTGAACACTGAAGCTTTCTTT. It yields the protein CSVGQGAVNTEAFF.

The chain links TRBV15 to TRBJ2-1; weak D call: TRBD2 (6 bases). The CDR3 length is 17 residues. V was shortened by 3 bases and J by 2 bases, with 17 bases between the two germline ends. Germline loops: CDR1 LNHNV, CDR2 YYDKDF (reference sequence). The DNA of the CDR3 is TGTGCCACCAGCAGGACTAGAACTACCTCGACCTACAATGAGCAGTTCTTC. It translates to CATSRTRTTSTYNEQFF.

The J gene is TRBJ1-2, the V gene TRBV28, with TRBD1 matching 9 bases. The CDR3 loop spans 14 amino acids. V was clipped by 8 bases and J by 10 bases; unmatched bases: 14. CDR1 is MDHEN, CDR2 SYDVKM, per germline. The CDR3 DNA follows: TGTGCCAGCCGCCTTCCCGGGACAGGGCTGGTCTACACCTTC. This translates into CASRLPGTGLVYTF.

V usage is TRBV29-1 and J usage is TRBJ2-1, with TRBD2 matching over 15 bases. The germline V gene has CDR1 SQVTM and CDR2 ANQGSEA. V gave up 6 bases and J gave up 7 bases; unmatched junction bases: 13. This CDR3 spans 17 amino acids. The CDR3 protein is CSVRGLAGGPERNEQFF. Here the CDR3 DNA reads TGCAGCGTGAGAGGACTAGCGGGAGGGCCAGAGAGGAATGAGCAGTTCTTC.

The CDR3 DNA reads TGTGCCAGCAGCTTGGCAACAGCGAACACTGAAGCTTTCTTT. This encodes CASSLATANTEAFF. J is TRBJ1-1 and V is TRBV5-6; D is undetermined. The CDR3 is 14 amino acids. Germline V gene lookup returns CDR1 SGHDT and CDR2 YYEEEE. Trimming cost V 0 bases and J 1 base, with 7 bases left between them.

The genes are TRBV11-2 and TRBJ1-5; D perhaps matches TRBD1 (6 bases). This CDR3 is built from 14 residues. Germline loops: CDR1 SGHAT, CDR2 FQNNGV. V lost 5 bases, J lost 2 bases, and 10 bases lay in between. CDR3 in DNA: TGTGCCAGCAGCCCCAGGGGTCGCAATCAGCCCCAGCATTTT. The encoded protein is CASSPRGRNQPQHF. Filled out from reference TRBV11-2 and TRBJ1-5, the complete variable domain reads EAGVAQSPRYKIIEKRQSVAFWCNPISGHATLYWYQQILGQGPKLLIQFQNNGVVDDSQLPKDRFSAERLKGVDSTLKIQPAKLEDSAVYLCASSPRGRNQPQHFGDGTRLSIL.

The V call is TRBV20-1, the J call TRBJ1-4; maybe TRBD1 (6 bases). The length of the CDR3 is 11 residues. Germline V lookup: CDR1 DFQATT, CDR2 SNEGSKA (reference sequence). CDR3 residues: CAWGRGEKLFF. The CDR3 coding sequence is TGCGCCTGGGGGCGCGGTGAAAAACTGTTTTTT.

J is TRBJ2-3 and V is TRBV9, with 8 bases fitting TRBD1. Trimming took 4 bases from V and 14 from J; bases not matched to a gene: 9. Germline CDR1 SGDLS, CDR2 YYNGEE. The CDR3 spans 12 residues. The CDR3 DNA sequence: TGTGCCAGCAGCCGCGGACAGGGCCAACGGTATTTT. Translation gives CASSRGQGQRYF.

This clone was found once. The V call is TRBV28, the J call TRBJ1-5; 7 bases agree with TRBD1. Germline CDR1 and CDR2: MDHEN and SYDVKM. Losses at the gene ends were 5 bases for V and 0 bases for J; bases not matched to a gene: 10. The CDR3 runs 17 residues. This CDR3 is CASSTSGTVNSNQPQHF. DNA for the CDR3: TGTGCCAGCAGTACAAGCGGGACAGTTAATAGCAATCAGCCCCAGCATTTT.

The chain employs TRBV28 and TRBJ2-1, with TRBD2 as a possible D gene (6 bases). V lost 5 bases and J lost 5, with 13 bases in between. Looked up from germline, CDR1 is MDHEN and CDR2 is SYDVKM. This CDR3 has 14 amino acids. The CDR3 nucleotides are TGTGCCAGCAGTCGACTAGTTCCCCACAATGAGCAGTTCTTC. This codes for CASSRLVPHNEQFF.

The chain joins TRBV5-4 to TRBJ2-7; D might be TRBD1 (6 bases). The germline V gene encodes CDR1 SGHNT and CDR2 YYREEE (reference sequence). This CDR3 has 15 amino acids. V dropped 5 bases and J dropped 5 bases, with 20 bases sitting between them. CDR3 loop: CASSKAAGASDEQYF. The CDR3 nucleotides read TGTGCCAGCAGTAAGGCGGCAGGGGCTTCCGACGAGCAGTACTTC.

The gene calls are TRBV5-5 and TRBJ2-2, with D tentatively TRBD2 (5 bases). Trimming left V 4 bases short and J 1 base short, with 11 bases between. The germline gives CDR1 SGHKS, CDR2 YYEKEE (reference sequence). This CDR3 has 15 amino acids. The CDR3 spells CASSPPRENTGELFF. The CDR3, as DNA: TGTGCCAGCAGCCCCCCCCGGGAGAACACCGGGGAGCTGTTTTTT.

On this clone: This sample also contains other DNA sequences that code for the same CDR3. The chain links TRBV5-1 to TRBJ2-2, with D tentatively TRBD1 (6 bases). The germline CDR1 and CDR2 sequences are SGHRS and YFSETQ. This CDR3 contains 15 residues. With 0 bases removed from V and 5 bases from J, the gap between germline ends came to 11 bases. The CDR3 DNA reads as TGCGCCAGCAGCTTGGGAGCAGGGGATACCGGGGAGCTGTTTTTT. Translating it yields CASSLGAGDTGELFF.

The chain combines TRBV28 with TRBJ2-2; possible D gene TRBD1, 5 bases. This CDR3 is built from 16 residues. The V and J ends lost 2 bases and 4 bases respectively, with 14 bases between them. Per germline, CDR1 MDHEN and CDR2 SYDVKM. CDR3 DNA sequence: TGTGCCAGCAGTTTACAGGGTAGTGTAGGCACCGGGGAGCTGTTTTTT. Encoded protein: CASSLQGSVGTGELFF. The variable domain in full, with the rest retrieved from reference TRBV28 and TRBJ2-2, is DVKVTQSSRYLVKRTGEKVFLECVQDMDHENMFWYRQDPGLGLRLIYFSYDVKMKEKGDIPEGYSVSREKKERFSLILESASTNQTSMYLCASSLQGSVGTGELFFGEGSRLTVL.

Of note for this clone: A much larger clone differs from this one at a single base, so this may be a read error. CDR3 loop: CASSGQVNTEAFF. The CDR3 DNA is TGTGCCAGCAGTGGACAGGTGAACACTGAAGCTTTCTTT. This chain links TRBV28 with TRBJ1-1; 7 bases map to TRBD1. Germline CDR1 reads MDHEN; CDR2 reads SYDVKM. V trimming: 5 bases; J trimming: 0 bases; junction bases outside the gene matches: 0. CDR3 length: 13 amino acids.